This TCR beta chain came from a study of T cell responses to AZD1222 COVID-19 vaccine. Broader study findings: The sample set comprised mostly white British donors with more females, and clonal diversity was possibly underestimated.

Trimming cost V 0 bases and J 3 bases, with 12 bases left between them. The length of the CDR3 is 15 residues. Germline V gene sequence: CDR1 SGHAT, CDR2 FQNNGV. Regarding this clone: Antigen: not known.

Generated by immunoSEQ multiplex PCR, the TCRdb table keeps only in-frame clones and is missing some. Found here are approximately 120,000 clones, around 89% of them singletons; the top ten hold 4.4%. J is TRBJ2-7 and V is TRBV11-2, with a possible D match to TRBD2 (6 bases). The material was peripheral blood, obtained on day 0 of AZD1222 vaccination. This TCR derives from an adult in good health. The CDR3 spells CASSLEAGGNYEQYF. As DNA, the CDR3 is TGTGCCAGCAGCTTAGAGGCAGGAGGGAACTACGAGCAGTACTTC.